A selection of T cell receptor beta chains follows, all from one sample in a study of T cells in Graves' hyperthyroidism and ophthalmopathy. TCRdb ran MiXCR on the multiplex PCR reads and lists one entry per CDR3 protein. The sample records about 290,000 distinct CDR3 sequences, 16% being singletons. Specimen: blood. These receptors were obtained from a man younger than 45 with Graves' hyperthyroidism. The CDR3 runs from the conserved cysteine through the conserved F or W. The D gene is left open where the match is weak. Clone size, where shown, is once, few, many, or a class for clones that have expanded.

d_gene	abundance	v_gene	j_gene	CDR3nt	CDR3aa
TRBD1	NA	TRBV18	TRBJ1-5	TGTGCCAGCTCACCCAAAGACAGGGACAATCAGCCCCAGCATTTT	CASSPKDRDNQPQHF
NA	NA	TRBV10-1	TRBJ1-1	TGCGCCAGCAGGGGGGGCGAGAACACTGAAGCTTTCTTT	CASRGGENTEAFF
NA	few	TRBV28	TRBJ1-2	TGTGCCAGCAGTTTGGAGGAGCTTAACTATGGCTACACCTTC	CASSLEELNYGYTF
NA	many	TRBV6-6	TRBJ1-1	TGTGCCAGCAGTTACTCGAAGAGCACTGAAGCTTTCTTT	CASSYSKSTEAFF
TRBD1	many	TRBV5-1	TRBJ1-1	TGCGCCAGCAGCTTGGAGGCGGACAGGGGAGGGGGCACTGAAGCTTTCTTT	CASSLEADRGGGTEAFF
TRBD1	many	TRBV5-1	TRBJ2-7	TGCGCCAGCAGCCCGGAAGTCCAGGGGGTAGACGAGCAGTACTTC	CASSPEVQGVDEQYF
NA	NA	TRBV7-9	TRBJ2-5	TGTGCCAGCAGCCCCCCTTCTGGGATCGAGACCCAGTACTTC	CASSPPSGIETQYF
NA	NA	TRBV5-5	TRBJ1-3	TGTGCCAGCAGCCTGGACGGATCTGGAAACACCATATATTTT	CASSLDGSGNTIYF
TRBD2	few	TRBV15	TRBJ2-7	TGTGCCACCAGCAGGGGCCTCGGGACTAGCTCGACCGAGCAGTACTTC	CATSRGLGTSSTEQYF
NA	NA	TRBV6-1	TRBJ2-7	TGTGCCAGCAGTGAAGTAACCAGGATCTCCTACGAGCAGTACTTC	CASSEVTRISYEQYF
TRBD2	NA	TRBV4-1	TRBJ2-7	TGCGCCAGCAGCCAAGGGACTAGCGGGAGCGAGCAGTACTTC	CASSQGTSGSEQYF
NA	many	TRBV3-1	TRBJ2-1	TGTGCCAGCAGCCAGCTGGGGCGGGACTCCTACAATGAGCAGTTCTTC	CASSQLGRDSYNEQFF
NA	NA	TRBV18	TRBJ1-5	TGTGCCAGCTCCACCGTGAGGGGAGAAACCCAGCATTTT	CASSTVRGETQHF
NA	many	TRBV29-1	TRBJ2-7	TGCAGCGTTTCCCACGGACAAGGCTACGAGCAGTACTTC	CSVSHGQGYEQYF
NA	many	TRBV5-1	TRBJ2-1	TGCGCCAGCTACGACGGCGGTTCCTACAATGAGCAGTTCTTC	CASYDGGSYNEQFF
NA	NA	TRBV7-9	TRBJ1-1	TGTGCCAGCAGCATGCAGGGCCGGGCTTTCTTT	CASSMQGRAFF
NA	many	TRBV10-3	TRBJ2-7	TGTGCCATCAGTGAGTCGGGAAGGGACTACGAGCAGTACTTC	CAISESGRDYEQYF
TRBD2	NA	TRBV9	TRBJ2-7	TGTGCCAGCAGCGTAGGTACTACTAGCGGGACCTACGAGCAGTACTTC	CASSVGTTSGTYEQYF
TRBD1	many	TRBV2	TRBJ2-5	TGTGCCAGCAGTGGACAGGGCCTCGAGACCCAGTACTTC	CASSGQGLETQYF
NA	many	TRBV12-3/TRBV12-4	TRBJ2-5	TGTGCCAGCACCCATCTAGCAGTCCAAGAGACCCAGTACTTC	CASTHLAVQETQYF
NA	few	TRBV6-1	TRBJ1-5	TGTGCCAGCATCCCCCGGGGGGCGAGCAATCAGCCCCAGCATTTT	CASIPRGASNQPQHF
TRBD1	many	TRBV12-3/TRBV12-4	TRBJ2-6	TGTGCCAGCAGTTCACGGACAGGGCTCCCTGGGGCCAACGTCCTGACTTTC	CASSSRTGLPGANVLTF
TRBD1	NA	TRBV9	TRBJ1-1	TGTGCCAGCAGCCCAACAGGGGCCTTAACCTCCCAAGCTTTCTTT	CASSPTGALTSQAFF
NA	many	TRBV12-3/TRBV12-4	TRBJ2-2	TGTGCCAGCATAGCCGGCACCGGGGAGCTGTTTTTT	CASIAGTGELFF
TRBD2	NA	TRBV11-3	TRBJ2-3	TGTGCCAGCACCGCAGGGGGCGGGACTAGCGGACCAGATACGCAGTATTTT	CASTAGGGTSGPDTQYF
TRBD2	many	TRBV28	TRBJ2-1	TGTGCCAGCAGTTTGGGTCTAGCGGGAGGGCGAGTTGAGCAGTTCTTC	CASSLGLAGGRVEQFF
TRBD2	many	TRBV11-2	TRBJ2-5	TGTGCCAGCAGCCCCTTCGGGACTAGCGTGAAACGCGGCCAGTACTTC	CASSPFGTSVKRGQYF
TRBD1	many	TRBV7-3	TRBJ2-7	TGTGCCAGCAGCTGGGGACAGGGGGCGTCCGAGCAGTACTTC	CASSWGQGASEQYF
TRBD2	NA	TRBV5-1	TRBJ2-2	TGCGCCAACCCGGGGGGTGACGGGGAGCTGTTTTTT	CANPGGDGELFF
NA	NA	TRBV19	TRBJ1-6	TGTGCCAGTACCCCGGCGGCAGTAACTAATTCACCCCTCCACTTT	CASTPAAVTNSPLHF
TRBD2	NA	TRBV7-9	TRBJ2-5	TGTGCCAGCAGCTTAGGGCGGGAGGGCCCTGAGACCCAGTACTTC	CASSLGREGPETQYF
TRBD2	many	TRBV2	TRBJ2-5	TGTGCCAGCAGTGAAGGGCTAGCGGGAGGCCAAGAGACCCAGTACTTC	CASSEGLAGGQETQYF
TRBD2	many	TRBV2	TRBJ2-1	TGTGCCAGCACCGGACTAGCGGGAGCCAATGAGCAGTTCTTC	CASTGLAGANEQFF
NA	many	TRBV6-1	TRBJ2-3	TGTGCCAGCAGTGAAGGGCTAGTGGGGGATCGCGCAGATACGCAGTATTTT	CASSEGLVGDRADTQYF
NA	NA	TRBV29-1	TRBJ1-3	TGCAGCGTTTTCACGAGCTCTGGAAACACCATATATTTT	CSVFTSSGNTIYF
NA	many	TRBV27	TRBJ2-2	TGTGCCAGCAGCCGACAGATCCTAAGCGGGGAGCTGTTTTTT	CASSRQILSGELFF
NA	NA	TRBV2	TRBJ1-2	TGTGCCACTGGGCAGGGAGCCTATGGCTACACCTTC	CATGQGAYGYTF
NA	NA	TRBV7-8	TRBJ2-1	TGTGCCAGCAGTGAGAGGTTTGTTAAGAATGAGCAGTTCTTC	CASSERFVKNEQFF
NA	few	TRBV4-1	TRBJ2-2	TGCGCCAGCAGCCAAGTCGTGGGAGGCGTTACCGGGGAGCTGTTTTTT	CASSQVVGGVTGELFF
TRBD1	many	TRBV11-2	TRBJ2-1	TGTGCCAGCAGCCCCGGGACAGGGATTTACAATGAGCAGTTCTTC	CASSPGTGIYNEQFF
NA	NA	TRBV30	TRBJ2-7	TGTGCCTGGAAGGGAGGCTACGAGCAGTACTTC	CAWKGGYEQYF
NA	many	TRBV19	TRBJ2-5	TGTGCCAGTAGTAGGACACTCCACCAAGAGACCCAGTACTTC	CASSRTLHQETQYF
NA	many	TRBV28	TRBJ2-3	TGTGCCAGCAGTTTCTATAGAGGGAGCTCCGGCGGAGATACGCAGTATTTT	CASSFYRGSSGGDTQYF
NA	NA	TRBV30	TRBJ1-2	TGTGCCTGGAGTGTACTCGGACGGGGGGGCTACACCTTC	CAWSVLGRGGYTF
NA	many	TRBV10-3	TRBJ2-3	TGTGCCATCAGTGAGTCGGAGGATACGCAGTATTTT	CAISESEDTQYF
NA	NA	TRBV5-6	TRBJ2-3	TGTGCCAGCAGTATTGGTAGCGGAAGCACAGATACGCAGTATTTT	CASSIGSGSTDTQYF
TRBD2	few	TRBV20-1	TRBJ2-1	TGCAGTGCTAGAGCCGGGACTAGCGCCTACAATGAGCAGTTCTTC	CSARAGTSAYNEQFF
NA	many	TRBV19	TRBJ2-5	TGTGCCAGTAGCATGGGGCCGGTAAAGGAAGAGACCCAGTACTTC	CASSMGPVKEETQYF
NA	once	TRBV20-1	TRBJ2-1	TGCAGTGCTTATAAGTCATACCGTGAGCAGTTCTTC	CSAYKSYREQFF
NA	NA	TRBV6-1	TRBJ2-1	TGTGCCAGCAGCGGACCGGGGGCGGACTCCTACAATGAGCAGTTCTTC	CASSGPGADSYNEQFF
NA	NA	TRBV7-2	TRBJ1-2	TGTGCCAGCAGCTTTTCCACAGGAACTAACTATGGCTACACCTTC	CASSFSTGTNYGYTF
NA	NA	TRBV29-1	TRBJ1-1	TGCAGCGTTGGGGGTGCGCGGCACACTGAAGCTTTCTTT	CSVGGARHTEAFF
TRBD2	many	TRBV30	TRBJ2-3	TGTGCCTGTTCTGCGGGAGGGCCGACAGATACGCAGTATTTT	CACSAGGPTDTQYF
NA	many	TRBV12-3/TRBV12-4	TRBJ1-1	TGTGCCAGCACCCTCGGACCTTACACTGAAGCTTTCTTT	CASTLGPYTEAFF
TRBD1	many	TRBV11-2	TRBJ2-2	TGTGCCAGCAGCTTTGGACAGGCCACCGGGGAGCTGTTTTTT	CASSFGQATGELFF